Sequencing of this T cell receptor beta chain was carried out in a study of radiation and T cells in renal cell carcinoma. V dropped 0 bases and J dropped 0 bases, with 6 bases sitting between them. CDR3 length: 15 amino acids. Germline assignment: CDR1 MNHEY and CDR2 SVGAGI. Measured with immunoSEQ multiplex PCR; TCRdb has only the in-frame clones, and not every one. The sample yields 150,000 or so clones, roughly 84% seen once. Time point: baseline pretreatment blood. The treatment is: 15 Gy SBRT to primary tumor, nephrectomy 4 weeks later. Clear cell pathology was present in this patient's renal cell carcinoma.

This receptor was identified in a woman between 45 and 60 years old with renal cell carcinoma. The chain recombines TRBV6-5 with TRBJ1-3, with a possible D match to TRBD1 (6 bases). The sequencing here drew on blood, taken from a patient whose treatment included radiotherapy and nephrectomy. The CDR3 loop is CASSYSTGSGNTIYF. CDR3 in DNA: TGTGCCAGCAGTTACTCGACAGGCTCTGGAAACACCATATATTTT.